The 11 T cell receptor beta chains given below trace back to one sample, sequenced in a study of cytomegalovirus exposure and HLA in healthy donors. The primer mix had 60 Vbeta and 13 Jbeta primers. The method was immunoSEQ multiplex PCR; TCRdb's version includes in-frame clones alone and lacks a portion of them. The repertoire includes some 130,000 clones, 84% of them detected once, and less than 3% sits in the top ten. Specimen: PBMCs. These receptors came from a man aged 45 to 65 in good health and CMV-seronegative.

CDR3: CASSITAGTYSNQPQHF. Written as DNA, the CDR3 is TGTGCCAGTAGTATCACGGCAGGTACCTATAGCAATCAGCCCCAGCATTTT. This rearrangement joins TRBV19 to TRBJ1-5; D gene unclear. V lost 3 bases, J lost 0 bases, and 15 bases lay in between. CDR3 length: 17 amino acids. The germline CDR1 and CDR2 sequences are LNHDA and SQIVND (reference sequence).

The chain carries TRBV21-1 and TRBJ2-2; the table calls TRBD1, which could not be checked here. TRBV21-1 is an annotated pseudogene. The CDR3 has 16 amino acids. CDR3 nucleotide sequence: TGTGCCCGTCCCGGGACAGGGGGATGGAACACCGGGGAGCTGTTTTTT. This translates into CARPGTGGWNTGELFF.

This chain joins TRBV9 and TRBJ1-2, with D unresolved. The germline gives CDR1 SGDLS, CDR2 YYNGEE. V was cut by 4 bases and J by 2 bases, with 18 bases left in between. The CDR3 runs 16 residues. CDR3 coding DNA: TGTGCCAGCAGCCTACAGCGGCTACCCCGAAACTATGGCTACACCTTC. This gives the protein CASSLQRLPRNYGYTF.

Turning to this clone: Other DNA sequences within the sample encode an identical CDR3. This chain connects TRBV2 to TRBJ1-2, with unresolved D. With 5 bases removed from V and 5 bases from J, the gap between germline ends came to 12 bases. CDR1 SNHLY and CDR2 FYNNEI come from the germline V gene. The CDR3 is 13 amino acids. The CDR3: CASSPRQGYGYTF. Here the CDR3 DNA reads TGTGCCAGCAGTCCCAGGCAAGGTTATGGCTACACCTTC. Full variable domain (outside the CDR3, taken from reference TRBV2 and TRBJ1-2): EPEVTQTPSHQVTQMGQEVILRCVPISNHLYFYWYRQILGQKVEFLVSFYNNEISEKSEIFDDQFSVERPDGSNFTLKIRSTKLEDSAMYFCASSPRQGYGYTFGSGTRLTVV.

V gene TRBV6-6 combines with J gene TRBJ2-3; 8 bases agree with TRBD2. V was clipped by 5 bases and J by 4 bases; unmatched bases: 8. CDR1 and CDR2 from the germline V gene are MNHNY and SVGAGI (reference sequence). The length of the CDR3 is 15 residues. CDR3: CASSARRGEADTQYF. The CDR3 coding sequence is TGTGCCAGCAGTGCCCGGCGGGGGGAGGCAGATACGCAGTATTTT.

The chain carries TRBV6-1 and TRBJ2-3; 7 positions agree with TRBD2. V lost 1 base to trimming and J lost 0 bases; unmatched junction nucleotides: 16. CDR1 MNHNS and CDR2 SASEGT come from the germline V gene. The length of the CDR3 is 20 residues. CDR3 nucleotide sequence: TGTGCCAGCAGTGAAGAAGGGTCCGGGTTGGCGGGGGTCAGCACAGATACGCAGTATTTT. As protein: CASSEEGSGLAGVSTDTQYF.

The CDR3 coding sequence is TGTGCCAGCGGCGGCCCTAACTATGGCTACACCTTC. Amino acid sequence: CASGGPNYGYTF. V usage is TRBV7-3 and J usage is TRBJ1-2, with no clear D. Looked up from germline, CDR1 is SGHTA and CDR2 is FQGTGA. V gave up 8 bases and J gave up 0 bases, with 7 bases separating them. This CDR3 has 12 residues.

Details on this clone: At one of its ends the junction is not consistent with the germline gene, which may arise from a read error. The chain uses TRBV29-1 and TRBJ2-1; 7 nucleotides agree with TRBD2. The CDR3 extends over 12 amino acids. The germline CDR1 and CDR2 sequences are SQVTM and ANQGSEA. This CDR3 is CSVVGGTSRNLF. The CDR3 DNA reads as TGCAGCGTTGTGGGGGGGACTTCACGAAACCTCTTC.

The V call is TRBV10-1, the J call TRBJ2-5, with TRBD1 matching over 7 bases. The CDR3 runs to 15 residues. Losses at the gene ends were 6 bases for V and 2 bases for J; bases not matched to a gene: 9. Germline CDR1 is WNHNN and CDR2 is SYGVQD (reference sequence). As DNA, the CDR3 is TGCGCCAGCAGACGCCGGGACAGACTTCAAGAGACCCAGTACTTC. It encodes CASRRRDRLQETQYF.

Turning to this clone: The sample contains more than one DNA sequence encoding this CDR3. The CDR3 DNA reads TGCGCCAGCAGCTTGGGACAGGCAAACACTGAAGCTTTCTTT. Its translation is CASSLGQANTEAFF. The chain combines TRBV5-1 with TRBJ1-1; TRBD1 might be the D (6 bases). The V end was cut by 0 bases, the J end by 2 bases, with 8 bases between. The CDR3 consists of 14 residues. CDR1 is SGHRS and CDR2 is YFSETQ in the germline V gene.

V and J are TRBV9 and TRBJ1-1, with D uncertain. Per the germline V gene, CDR1 is SGDLS and CDR2 is YYNGEE. Trimming left V 0 bases short and J 4 bases short, with 7 bases between. This CDR3 contains 13 residues. The CDR3 DNA sequence: TGTGCCAGCAGCGTAGATGCTAGCACTGAAGCTTTCTTT. This encodes CASSVDASTEAFF.